This TCR beta chain was recovered during a study of radiotherapy plus CTLA-4 blockade in lung cancer. Across the study: An objective response was seen in 18% of patients, and disease control in 25% to 40%. Whole-study results and caveats: Radiotherapy with ipilimumab was followed by blood expansion of tumor-derived clones.

In chemo-refractory metastatic non-small-cell lung cancer, patients got ipilimumab CTLA-4 blockade together with focal radiation. Libraries were prepared by immunoSEQ multiplex PCR; TCRdb keeps only in-frame clonotypes and omits some of them. The table includes about 60,000 clones, about 80% detected once. In germline, CDR1 is SGHRS, CDR2 YFSETQ. The CDR3 runs to 13 residues. V lost 5 bases, J lost 5 bases, and 5 bases stayed unmatched. As regards this clone: What it binds is not known.

Sequences were derived from peripheral blood, sampled from a patient treated with radiotherapy plus ipilimumab. This clonotype was obtained from a human donor with non-small cell lung cancer who had a partial response to radiotherapy plus ipilimumab. This chain uses TRBV5-1 with TRBJ2-5; TRBD1 matches 8 bases. CDR3 sequence reads: CASRQTGGETQYF. The CDR3 nucleotides read TGCGCCAGCAGACAAACAGGGGGGGAGACCCAGTACTTC. Looking up the rest from reference TRBV5-1 and TRBJ2-5 gives the full variable domain: KAGVTQTPRYLIKTRGQQVTLSCSPISGHRSVSWYQQTPGQGLQFLFEYFSETQRNKGNFPGRFSGRQFSNSRSEMNVSTLELGDSALYLCASRQTGGETQYFGPGTRLLVL.